This TCR beta chain is drawn from a study of blood T cell repertoires in COVID-19. Some clones are missing from TCRdb's copy, which holds only in-frame ones; the method was immunoSEQ multiplex PCR. The sample consists of about 220,000 clones, about 87% of them appearing once. CDR1 is LGHDT, CDR2 YNNKEL, per germline (reference sequence). J gave up 1 base and V 1 base, and 7 bases lay outside the gene matches. The CDR3 consists of 17 residues. All enrollees were about 18 to 89 years old and from about 25 US areas. The clonotype comes from a woman aged 25 to 39 with acute COVID-19. The chain recombines TRBV3-1 (or the pseudogene TRBV3-2) with TRBJ2-5, with TRBD1 matching 9 bases. Sequencing input: PBMCs or T cells enriched from blood (not recorded which). CDR3 DNA sequence: TGTGCCAGCAGCCAAGTAGGGACAGGGAGCTTCCAAGAGACCCAGTACTTC. Translated: CASSQVGTGSFQETQYF.